Below are 16 T cell receptor beta chains sequenced from a single sample in a study of blood T cells in healthy people across ages. The second PCR ran about 6 to 12 cycles with a sample-barcoded 5' primer and J-beta primers. A single record per CDR3 protein comes from TCRdb applying MiXCR to the 5' RACE reads. The sample has 750,000 to 950,000 distinct CDR3 sequences, roughly 26% seen once; the top ten hold about 3%. These records were also assigned to another study, of T cells of mothers and their children.

Sequenced material: blood. The source is a boy between 10 and 17 years old in good health.

This clonotype was counted only a few times. The chain couples TRBV3-1 to TRBJ1-2, with a possible D match to TRBD1 (6 bases). With 0 bases removed from V and 7 bases from J, the gap between germline ends came to 15 bases. The germline CDR1 and CDR2 sequences are LGHDT and YNNKEL (reference sequence). The CDR3 contains 15 residues. The CDR3 sequence is CASSQDDRIPLGYTF. CDR3 in DNA: TGTGCCAGCAGCCAAGATGACAGGATACCGCTTGGCTACACCTTC.

J is TRBJ2-5 and V is TRBV25-1; maybe TRBD2 (5 bases). The DNA end is a closer match to TRBJ2-1, so the J assignment may be wrong. CDR1 and CDR2 from the germline V gene are MGHDK and SYGVNS. The CDR3 is made up of 13 amino acids. CDR3 region: CASSRSGINEQFF. The CDR3 nucleotides read TGTGCCAGCAGTCGGTCGGGGATCAATGAGCAGTTCTTC.

This clonotype showed up just once. The chain uses TRBV12-3 or TRBV12-4 and TRBJ2-1; TRBD1 or TRBD2 may be the D gene (5 bases each). The germline V and J ends were trimmed by 6 bases and 4 bases, with 22 bases remaining between them. The CDR3 has 17 residues. Here the CDR3 DNA reads TGTGCCAGCAGGCCCGTGGGGACCACTTCTCAATACAATGAGCAGTTCTTC. Translating it yields CASRPVGTTSQYNEQFF.

The V call is TRBV6-5, the J call TRBJ1-2; D is possibly TRBD1 (6 bases). The CDR3 contains 13 residues. With 7 bases removed from V and 8 bases from J, the gap between germline ends came to 17 bases. Germline V gene data show CDR1 as MNHEY and CDR2 as SVGAGI. For the CDR3, the DNA is TGTGCCAGCACCTACGGGGGGGCGGGAGGCTACACCTTC. The encoded protein is CASTYGGAGGYTF.

This clonotype was observed a handful of times. V usage is TRBV24-1 and J usage is TRBJ2-1; D is uncertain. Trimming removed 4 bases at V and 5 bases at J, with 11 bases between. Per the germline V gene, CDR1 is KGHDR and CDR2 is SFDVKD. CDR3 size: 14 residues. This CDR3 is CATSDSVLNNEQFF. The DNA for the CDR3 is TGTGCCACCAGTGACTCGGTATTAAACAATGAGCAGTTCTTC.

This clonotype was counted once. The rearrangement joins TRBV20-1 to TRBJ2-6, with 9 bases matching TRBD1. CDR1 and CDR2 from the germline V gene are DFQATT and SNEGSKA (reference sequence). This CDR3 is built from 14 residues. The CDR3 protein is CGGQGSSGANVLTF. In DNA, the CDR3 is TGCGGGGGACAGGGAAGCTCTGGGGCCAACGTCCTGACTTTC.

J is TRBJ2-2 and V is TRBV29-1; 11 bases line up with TRBD2. This CDR3 is 18 amino acids long. With V trimmed by 7 bases and J by 3 bases, 16 bases remained unmatched. CDR1 and CDR2 from the germline V gene are SQVTM and ANQGSEA. The CDR3 region has the DNA TGCAGCGCCCGGCGGGCATTAGCGGGGGGGCTGTACACCGGGGAGCTGTTTTTT. The encoded protein is CSARRALAGGLYTGELFF.

V is TRBV10-3 and J is TRBJ1-1; 8 positions match TRBD1. The trim removed 0 bases at V and 6 bases at J, leaving 3 bases unmatched. The CDR3 spans 14 residues. Per germline, CDR1 ENHRY and CDR2 SYGVKD. CDR3 region: CAISESDRAPEAFF. CDR3 DNA: TGTGCCATCAGTGAGTCGGACAGGGCCCCTGAAGCTTTCTTT.

The chain joins TRBV5-1 to TRBJ2-7; a possible D gene is TRBD1 (5 bases). The CDR3 spans 13 residues. Trimming removed 4 bases at V and 7 bases at J, with 15 bases between. The germline V gene encodes CDR1 SGHRS and CDR2 YFSETQ. In DNA form, the CDR3 reads TGCGCCAGCAGCAGCACAGGCGTGTGGGAGCAGTACTTC. Its protein product is CASSSTGVWEQYF. The complete variable domain, with remaining parts taken from reference TRBV5-1 and TRBJ2-7, reads KAGVTQTPRYLIKTRGQQVTLSCSPISGHRSVSWYQQTPGQGLQFLFEYFSETQRNKGNFPGRFSGRQFSNSRSEMNVSTLELGDSALYLCASSSTGVWEQYFGPGTRLTVT.

This rearrangement joins TRBV29-1 to TRBJ2-3, with D possibly matching TRBD2 (7 bases). CDR1 is SQVTM and CDR2 is ANQGSEA in the germline V gene. V was pared by 6 bases and J by 10 bases, with 20 bases between. This CDR3 spans 13 amino acids. The CDR3 loop is CSVLRGAENAQYF. The CDR3 nucleotides read TGCAGCGTGCTACGGGGGGCTGAAAATGCGCAGTATTTT.

The chain has TRBV15 and TRBJ2-7; 7 nucleotides align to TRBD1. The CDR3 sequence is 13 residues long. V shed 8 bases, J shed 6 bases, and the junction held 10 bases outside the gene matches. Germline assignment: CDR1 LNHNV and CDR2 YYDKDF (reference sequence). CDR3 sequence reads: CATRQGRLGEQYF. CDR3 nucleotides: TGTGCCACCCGACAGGGAAGACTGGGCGAGCAGTACTTC.

There are a few counts of this clonotype. This chain joins TRBV25-1 and TRBJ2-1, with D possibly called TRBD1 or TRBD2 (5 bases each). The DNA end lines up better with TRBJ2-7; the J call may be wrong. The CDR3 totals 13 residues. Germline values: CDR1 MGHDK, CDR2 SYGVNS. The CDR3 loop is CASSDNLGVEQYF. The CDR3 DNA reads as TGTGCCAGCAGTGATAACCTGGGGGTCGAGCAGTACTTC.

The chain joins TRBV7-9 to TRBJ2-5; tentatively, D is TRBD1 or TRBD2 (5 bases each). The assigned J gene may be wrong: the sequence end matches TRBJ2-7 better. Germline V gene sequence: CDR1 SEHNR, CDR2 FQNEAQ (reference sequence). The CDR3 runs to 15 residues. CDR3 coding DNA: TGTGCCAGCAGCTGGAACCGGGACGGATCCTACGAGCAGTACTTC. Amino acids: CASSWNRDGSYEQYF.

This chain links TRBV28 with TRBJ1-1; TRBD1 agrees at 9 bases. Looked up from germline, CDR1 is MDHEN and CDR2 is SYDVKM. J was trimmed by 6 bases and V by 7 bases; bases with no gene match: 18. The CDR3 length is 17 residues. This CDR3 is CASTVFAGQGGLAEAFF. CDR3 nucleotide sequence: TGTGCCAGCACTGTGTTCGCGGGACAGGGTGGGTTGGCTGAAGCTTTCTTT.

Turning to this clonotype: Relative to the germline gene, one junction end is altered; a read error may explain this. The V gene is TRBV5-1, the J gene TRBJ2-3; D unclear. The CDR3 sequence is 14 residues long. The germline V gene has CDR1 SGHRS and CDR2 YFSETQ. This CDR3 reads CASSRPYTADAQYF. DNA of the CDR3: TGCGCCAGCAGTCGTCCCTATACGGCAGATGCGCAGTATTTT.

The chain combines TRBV29-1 with TRBJ1-1; D is ambiguous. V lost 4 bases to trimming and J lost 4 bases, with 7 bases between them. The CDR3 is made up of 11 amino acids. CDR1 SQVTM and CDR2 ANQGSEA come from the germline V gene. CDR3 region: CSVVRSTEAFF. For the CDR3, the DNA is TGCAGCGTTGTGAGGAGCACTGAAGCTTTCTTT. Full variable domain (rest looked up from reference TRBV29-1 and TRBJ1-1): SAVISQKPSRDICQRGTSLTIQCQVDSQVTMMFWYRQQPGQSLTLIATANQGSEATYESGFVIDKFPISRPNLTFSTLTVSNMSPEDSSIYLCSVVRSTEAFFGQGTRLTVV.